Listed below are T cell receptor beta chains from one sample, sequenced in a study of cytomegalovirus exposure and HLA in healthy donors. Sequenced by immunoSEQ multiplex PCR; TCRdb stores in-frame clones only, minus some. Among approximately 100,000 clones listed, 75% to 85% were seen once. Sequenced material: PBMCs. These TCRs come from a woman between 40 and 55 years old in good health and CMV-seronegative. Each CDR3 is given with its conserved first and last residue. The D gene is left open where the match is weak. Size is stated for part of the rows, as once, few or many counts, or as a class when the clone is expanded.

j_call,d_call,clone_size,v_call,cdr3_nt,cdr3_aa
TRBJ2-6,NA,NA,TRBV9,TGTGCCAGCAGCCGACCGGGCTCTGGGGCCAACGTCCTGACTTTC,CASSRPGSGANVLTF
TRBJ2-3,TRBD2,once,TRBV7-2,TGTGCCAGCAGCTCTTCCGCACTAGCGGGGCACACAGATACGCAGTATTTT,CASSSSALAGHTDTQYF
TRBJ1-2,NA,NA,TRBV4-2,TGTGCCAGCAGCCAAGGGGGCTACTATGGCTACACCTTC,CASSQGGYYGYTF
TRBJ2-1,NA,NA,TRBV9,TGTGCCAGCAGCGTAAATGTTCTTTCCTACAATGAGCAGTTCTTC,CASSVNVLSYNEQFF
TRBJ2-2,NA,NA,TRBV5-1,TGCGCCAGCAGCTTGAGCCCGAACACCGGGGAGCTGTTTTTT,CASSLSPNTGELFF
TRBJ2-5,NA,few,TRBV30,TGTGTCGCTCAGGACTACCCAAAACAAGAGACCCAGTACTTC,CVAQDYPKQETQYF
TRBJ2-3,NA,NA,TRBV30,TGTGCCTGGAGTGGAGACTACACAGATACGCAGTATTTT,CAWSGDYTDTQYF
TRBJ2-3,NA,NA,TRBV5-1,TGCGCCAGCAGCTTGGACAACACAGATACGCAGTATTTT,CASSLDNTDTQYF
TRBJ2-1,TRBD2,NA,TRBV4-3,TGCGCCAGCAGCCAAGGGGTCCGTGGCGGGGGAGGCTCCTACAATGAGCAGTTCTTC,CASSQGVRGGGGSYNEQFF
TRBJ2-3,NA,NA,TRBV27,TGTGCCAGCAGTACACCCGGGACGGGGGTGGCAGATACGCAGTATTTT,CASSTPGTGVADTQYF
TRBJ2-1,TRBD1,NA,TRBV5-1,TGCGCCAGCAGCTCGCTATCCCAGGGGGTGGTCAATGAGCAGTTCTTC,CASSSLSQGVVNEQFF
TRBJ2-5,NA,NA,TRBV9,TGTGCCAGCAGCGTGGGGGGTCTGGGCTCTATTCAAGAGACCCAGTACTTC,CASSVGGLGSIQETQYF
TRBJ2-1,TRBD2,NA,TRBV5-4,TGTGCCAGCACAACAGGCGGGGGCTCCTACAATGAGCAGTTCTTC,CASTTGGGSYNEQFF
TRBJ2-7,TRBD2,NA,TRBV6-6,TGTGCCAGCAGGCTAACTAGCGGGGGGGCCCACGAGCAGTACTTC,CASRLTSGGAHEQYF
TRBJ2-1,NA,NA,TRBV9,TGTGCCAGCAGTGTAACACAGGGCTCCTACAATGAGCAGTTCTTC,CASSVTQGSYNEQFF
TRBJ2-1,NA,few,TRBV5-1,TGCGCCAGCAGCTCAGGCGGGGACTCCTACAATGAGCAGTTCTTC,CASSSGGDSYNEQFF
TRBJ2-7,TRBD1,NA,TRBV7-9,TGTGCCAGCAGCCCGCGATCAGGGGGCTCCCCCGAGCAGTACTTC,CASSPRSGGSPEQYF
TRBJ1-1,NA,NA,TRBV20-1,TGCAGTGCTGACAGGAACACTGAAGCTTTCTTT,CSADRNTEAFF
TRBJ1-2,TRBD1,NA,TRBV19,TGTGCCAGTACCTCCTGGACAGGGGGCTATGGCTACACCTTC,CASTSWTGGYGYTF
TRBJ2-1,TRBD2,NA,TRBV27,TGTGCCAGCAGTTCAAGCGGGGGGGCTTACAATGAGCAGTTCTTC,CASSSSGGAYNEQFF
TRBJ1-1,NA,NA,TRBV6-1,TGTGCCAGCAGTGACAGGGGTACTGAAGCTTTCTTT,CASSDRGTEAFF
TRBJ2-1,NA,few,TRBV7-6,TGTGCCAGCAGCCATCAGTCGAATGAGCAGTTCTTC,CASSHQSNEQFF
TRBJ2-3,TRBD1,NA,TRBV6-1,TGTGCCAGCAGCGTGGACAGGGGGCTGACAGATACGCAGTATTTT,CASSVDRGLTDTQYF
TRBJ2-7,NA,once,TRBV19,TGTGCCAGTAGTATCAGCGGACCTGCCTACGAGCAGTACTTC,CASSISGPAYEQYF
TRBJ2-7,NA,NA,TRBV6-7,TGTGCCAGCAGTTGGGGAGATTACGAGCAGTACTTC,CASSWGDYEQYF
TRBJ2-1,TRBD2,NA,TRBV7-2,TGTGCCAGCAGCTTAACCGGGACTAGCGGGATAAGCTCCTACAATGAGCAGTTCTTC,CASSLTGTSGISSYNEQFF
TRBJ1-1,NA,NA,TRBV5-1,TGCGCCAGCAGCTATGAGAAAGGGAGGATGAACACTGAAGCTTTCTTT,CASSYEKGRMNTEAFF